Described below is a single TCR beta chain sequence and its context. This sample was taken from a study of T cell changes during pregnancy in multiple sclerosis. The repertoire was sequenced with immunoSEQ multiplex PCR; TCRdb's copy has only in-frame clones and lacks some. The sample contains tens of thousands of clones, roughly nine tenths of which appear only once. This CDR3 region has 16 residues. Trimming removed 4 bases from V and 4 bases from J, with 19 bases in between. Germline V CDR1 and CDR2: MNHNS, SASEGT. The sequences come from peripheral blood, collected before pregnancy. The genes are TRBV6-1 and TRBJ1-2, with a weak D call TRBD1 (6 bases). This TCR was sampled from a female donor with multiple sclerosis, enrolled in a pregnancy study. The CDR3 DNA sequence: TGTGCCAGCAGTGGCCCCGTCTTAGACAGGCTCTATGGCTACACCTTC. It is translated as CASSGPVLDRLYGYTF.